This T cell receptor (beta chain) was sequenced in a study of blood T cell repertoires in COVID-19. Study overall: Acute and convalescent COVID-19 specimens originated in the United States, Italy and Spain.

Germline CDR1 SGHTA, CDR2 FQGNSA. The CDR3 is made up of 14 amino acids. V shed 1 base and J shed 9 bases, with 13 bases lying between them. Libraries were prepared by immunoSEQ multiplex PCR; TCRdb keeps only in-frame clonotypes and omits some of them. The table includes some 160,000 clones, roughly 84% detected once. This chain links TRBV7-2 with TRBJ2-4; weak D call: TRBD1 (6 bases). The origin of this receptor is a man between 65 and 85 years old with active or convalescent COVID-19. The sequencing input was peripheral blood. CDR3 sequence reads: CASSLEGVLGIQYF. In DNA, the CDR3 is TGTGCCAGCAGCTTAGAGGGGGTATTAGGCATTCAGTACTTC.